What follows is one TCR beta chain and its context. Among Cohort 3 donors, those recovered had two negative PCRs, clearance, or symptom resolution. This entry comes from a study of blood T cell repertoires in COVID-19. As for the study in general: The analysed material was cDNA or gDNA that came from T cells, B-cell-depleted T cells, or PBMCs.

Germline-derived CDR1 and CDR2 are SEHNR and FQNEAQ (reference sequence). The CDR3 has 13 residues. Trimming removed 1 base from V and 2 bases from J, with 5 bases in between. The data were produced by immunoSEQ multiplex PCR, yet TCRdb's version contains in-frame clones alone and is incomplete. The sample records 200,000 or so clones, approximately 84% being singletons. The sequence derives from a man aged 55-75 years who had recovered from COVID-19. The material sequenced was PBMCs or T cells enriched from blood (not recorded which). The V and J genes are TRBV7-9 and TRBJ2-5; D is unresolved. CDR3 amino acids: CASSLVPQETQYF. In DNA form, the CDR3 reads TGTGCCAGCAGCTTAGTTCCGCAAGAGACCCAGTACTTC.